This record covers a single T cell receptor (beta chain). Method: immunoSEQ multiplex PCR; TCRdb's copy keeps in-frame clones and lacks some. The sample holds about 84,000 clones, 75% to 95% seen once. V dropped 6 bases and J dropped 5 bases, with 19 bases sitting between them. Germline values: CDR1 MNHEY, CDR2 SVGAGI. The CDR3 has 15 amino acids. The entry originates in a study of OX40 agonist ivuxolimab in advanced cancers. Study-wide background: Participants averaged about 60 years of age (range 23 to 79) and were roughly 80% male.

This sequence originates from an adult with an advanced solid tumor such as melanoma, head and neck, liver or kidney cancer. The source was CD4+ or CD8+ T cells sorted from blood, collected in a trial of the OX40 agonist ivuxolimab. The genes are TRBV6-5 and TRBJ1-2; D might be TRBD1 (5 bases). In DNA, the CDR3 is TGTGCCAGCAGCAAGGAGGATTGGGACTTTTATGGCTACACCTTC. Translated, it gives CASSKEDWDFYGYTF.